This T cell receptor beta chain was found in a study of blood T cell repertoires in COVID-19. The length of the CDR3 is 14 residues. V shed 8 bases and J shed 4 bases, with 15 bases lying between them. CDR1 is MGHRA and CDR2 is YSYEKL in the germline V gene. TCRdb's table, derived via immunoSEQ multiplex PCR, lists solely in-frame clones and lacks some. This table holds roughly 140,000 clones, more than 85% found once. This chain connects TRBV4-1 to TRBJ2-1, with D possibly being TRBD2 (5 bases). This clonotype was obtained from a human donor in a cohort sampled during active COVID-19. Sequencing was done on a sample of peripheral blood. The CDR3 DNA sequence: TGCGCCAGCTCCCTAGCAGCCGAATACAATGAGCAGTTCTTC. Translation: CASSLAAEYNEQFF.